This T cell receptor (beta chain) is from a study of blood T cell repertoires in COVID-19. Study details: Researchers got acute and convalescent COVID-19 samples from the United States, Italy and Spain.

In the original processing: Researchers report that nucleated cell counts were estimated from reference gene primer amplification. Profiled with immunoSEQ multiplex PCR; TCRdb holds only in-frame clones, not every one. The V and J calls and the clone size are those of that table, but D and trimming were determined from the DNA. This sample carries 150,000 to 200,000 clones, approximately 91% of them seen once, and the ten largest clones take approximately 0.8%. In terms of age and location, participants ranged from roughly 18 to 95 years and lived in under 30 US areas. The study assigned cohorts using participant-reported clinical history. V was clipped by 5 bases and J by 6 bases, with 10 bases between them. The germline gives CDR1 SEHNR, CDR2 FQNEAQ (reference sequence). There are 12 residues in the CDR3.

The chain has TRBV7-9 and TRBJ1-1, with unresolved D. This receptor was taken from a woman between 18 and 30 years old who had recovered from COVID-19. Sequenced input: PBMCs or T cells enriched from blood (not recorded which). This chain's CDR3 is CASSHEFAEAFF. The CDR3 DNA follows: TGTGCCAGCAGCCACGAGTTCGCTGAAGCTTTCTTT.